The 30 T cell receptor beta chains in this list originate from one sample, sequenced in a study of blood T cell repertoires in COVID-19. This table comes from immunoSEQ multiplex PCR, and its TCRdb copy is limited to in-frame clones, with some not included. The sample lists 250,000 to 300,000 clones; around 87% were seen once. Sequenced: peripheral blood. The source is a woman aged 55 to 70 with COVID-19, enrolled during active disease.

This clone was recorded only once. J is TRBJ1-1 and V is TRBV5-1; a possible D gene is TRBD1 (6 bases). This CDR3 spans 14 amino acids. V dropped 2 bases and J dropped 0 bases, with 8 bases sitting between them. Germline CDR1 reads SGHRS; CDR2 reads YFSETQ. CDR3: CASSFQGMNTEAFF. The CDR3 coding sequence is TGCGCCAGCAGCTTCCAGGGGATGAACACTGAAGCTTTCTTT.

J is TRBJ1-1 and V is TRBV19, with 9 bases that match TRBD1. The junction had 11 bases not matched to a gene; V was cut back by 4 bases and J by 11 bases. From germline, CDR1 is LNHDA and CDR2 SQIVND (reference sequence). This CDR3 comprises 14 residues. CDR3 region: CASSNRDRAVGAFF. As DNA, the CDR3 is TGTGCCAGTAGTAACCGGGACAGGGCAGTAGGGGCTTTCTTT.

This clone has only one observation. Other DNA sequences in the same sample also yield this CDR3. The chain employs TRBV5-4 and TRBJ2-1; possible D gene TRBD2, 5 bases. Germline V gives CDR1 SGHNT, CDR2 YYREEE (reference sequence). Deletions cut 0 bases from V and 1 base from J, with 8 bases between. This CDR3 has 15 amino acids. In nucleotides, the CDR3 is TGTGCCAGCAGCTTGGGGACGGGGTCCTACAATGAGCAGTTCTTC. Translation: CASSLGTGSYNEQFF.

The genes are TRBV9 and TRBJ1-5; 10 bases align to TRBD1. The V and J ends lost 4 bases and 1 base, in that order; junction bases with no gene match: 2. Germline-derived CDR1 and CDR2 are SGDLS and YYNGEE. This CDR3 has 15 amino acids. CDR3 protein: CASSKGQGSNQPQHF. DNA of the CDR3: TGTGCCAGCAGCAAGGGACAGGGGAGCAATCAGCCCCAGCATTTT. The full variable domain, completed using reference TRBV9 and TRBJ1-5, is DSGVTQTPKHLITATGQRVTLRCSPRSGDLSVYWYQQSLDQGLQFLIQYYNGEERAKGNILERFSAQQFPDLHSELNLSSLELGDSALYFCASSKGQGSNQPQHFGDGTRLSIL.

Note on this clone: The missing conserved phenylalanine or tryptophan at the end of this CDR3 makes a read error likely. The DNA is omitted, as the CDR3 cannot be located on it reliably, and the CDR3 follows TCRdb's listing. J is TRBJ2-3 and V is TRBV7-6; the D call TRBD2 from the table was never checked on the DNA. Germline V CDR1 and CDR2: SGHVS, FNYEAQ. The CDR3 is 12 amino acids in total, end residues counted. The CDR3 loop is CASSSNGTPNPA.

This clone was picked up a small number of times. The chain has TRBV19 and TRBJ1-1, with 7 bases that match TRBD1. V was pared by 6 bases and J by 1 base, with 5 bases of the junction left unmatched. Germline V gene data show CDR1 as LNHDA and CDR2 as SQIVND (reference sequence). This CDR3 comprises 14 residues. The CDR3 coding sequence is TGTGCCAGTAGACTCGGGACAGCGAACACTGAAGCTTTCTTT. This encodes CASRLGTANTEAFF.

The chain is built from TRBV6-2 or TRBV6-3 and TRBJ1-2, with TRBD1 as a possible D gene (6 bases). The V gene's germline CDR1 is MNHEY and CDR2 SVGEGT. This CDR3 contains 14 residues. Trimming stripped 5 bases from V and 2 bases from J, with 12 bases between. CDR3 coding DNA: TGTGCCAGCAGTCCACTCGACAGGAACTATGGCTACACCTTC. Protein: CASSPLDRNYGYTF.

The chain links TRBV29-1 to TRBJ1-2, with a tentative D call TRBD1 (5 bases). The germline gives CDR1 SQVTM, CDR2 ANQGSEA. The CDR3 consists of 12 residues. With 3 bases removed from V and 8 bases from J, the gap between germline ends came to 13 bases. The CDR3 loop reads CSVDRRWGGYTF. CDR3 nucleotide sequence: TGCAGCGTTGATAGGCGTTGGGGCGGCTACACCTTC.

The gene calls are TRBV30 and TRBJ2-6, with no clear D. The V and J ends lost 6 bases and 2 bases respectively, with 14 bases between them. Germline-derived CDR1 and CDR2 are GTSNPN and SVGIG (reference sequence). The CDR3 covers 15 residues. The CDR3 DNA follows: TGTGCCTGTTACACACCGCAGGCTGGGGCCAACGTCCTGACTTTC. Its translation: CACYTPQAGANVLTF.

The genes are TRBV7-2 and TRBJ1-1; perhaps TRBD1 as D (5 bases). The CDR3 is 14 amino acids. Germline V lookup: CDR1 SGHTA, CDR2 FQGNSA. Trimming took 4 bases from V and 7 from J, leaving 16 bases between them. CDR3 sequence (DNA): TGTGCCAGCAGCTCGCCCAGGGATGGAGTTGAAGCTTTCTTT. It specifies CASSSPRDGVEAFF.

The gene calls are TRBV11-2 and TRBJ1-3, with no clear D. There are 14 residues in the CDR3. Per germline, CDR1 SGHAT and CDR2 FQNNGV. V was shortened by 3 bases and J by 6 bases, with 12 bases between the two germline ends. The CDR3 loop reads CASSFAGTVNTIYF. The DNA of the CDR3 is TGTGCCAGCAGCTTTGCAGGCACCGTAAACACCATATATTTT.

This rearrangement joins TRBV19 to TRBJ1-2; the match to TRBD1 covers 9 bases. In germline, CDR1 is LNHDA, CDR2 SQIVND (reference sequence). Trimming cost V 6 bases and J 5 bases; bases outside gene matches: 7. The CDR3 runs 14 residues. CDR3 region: CASSLGTGLYGYTF. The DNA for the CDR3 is TGTGCCAGTAGCCTCGGGACAGGGCTTTATGGCTACACCTTC.

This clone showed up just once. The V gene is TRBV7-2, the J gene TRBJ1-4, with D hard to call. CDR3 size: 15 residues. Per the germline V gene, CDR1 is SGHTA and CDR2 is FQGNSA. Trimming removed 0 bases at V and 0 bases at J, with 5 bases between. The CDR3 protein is CASSLAPATNEKLFF. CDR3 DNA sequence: TGTGCCAGCAGCTTAGCCCCGGCAACTAATGAAAAACTGTTTTTT.

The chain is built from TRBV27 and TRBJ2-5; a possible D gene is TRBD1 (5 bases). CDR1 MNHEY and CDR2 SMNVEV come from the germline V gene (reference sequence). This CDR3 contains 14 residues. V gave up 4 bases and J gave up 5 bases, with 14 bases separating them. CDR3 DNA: TGTGCCAGCAGTTCCCCTGGGGCCTTGGAGACCCAGTACTTC. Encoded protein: CASSSPGALETQYF.

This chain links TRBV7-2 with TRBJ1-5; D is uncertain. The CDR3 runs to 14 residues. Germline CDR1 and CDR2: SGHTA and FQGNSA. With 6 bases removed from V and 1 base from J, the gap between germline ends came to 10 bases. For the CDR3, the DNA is TGTGCCAGCAGAAGAGGGTTGAGCAATCAGCCCCAGCATTTT. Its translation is CASRRGLSNQPQHF.

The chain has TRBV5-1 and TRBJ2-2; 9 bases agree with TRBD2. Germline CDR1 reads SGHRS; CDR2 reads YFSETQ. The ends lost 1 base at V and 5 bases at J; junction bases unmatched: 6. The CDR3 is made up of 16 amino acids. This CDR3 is CASSLNRLAATGELFF. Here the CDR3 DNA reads TGCGCCAGCAGCTTGAACAGACTAGCGGCAACCGGGGAGCTGTTTTTT.

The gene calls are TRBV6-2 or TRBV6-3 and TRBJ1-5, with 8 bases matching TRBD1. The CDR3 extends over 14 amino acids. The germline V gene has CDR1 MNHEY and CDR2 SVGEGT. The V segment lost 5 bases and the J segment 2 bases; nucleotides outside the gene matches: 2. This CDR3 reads CASSGQGCNQPQHF. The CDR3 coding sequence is TGTGCCAGCAGTGGACAGGGTTGCAATCAGCCCCAGCATTTT.

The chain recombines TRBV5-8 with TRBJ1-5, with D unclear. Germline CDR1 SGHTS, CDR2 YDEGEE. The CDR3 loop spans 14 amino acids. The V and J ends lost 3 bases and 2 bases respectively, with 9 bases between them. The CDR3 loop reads CASSSYNGNQPQHF. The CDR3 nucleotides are TGTGCCAGCAGCTCTTACAATGGCAATCAGCCCCAGCATTTT.

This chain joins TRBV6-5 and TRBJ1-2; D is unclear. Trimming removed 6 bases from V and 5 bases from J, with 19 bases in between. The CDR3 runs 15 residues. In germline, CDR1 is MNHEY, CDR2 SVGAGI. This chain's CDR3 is CASSPPAGLGYGYTF. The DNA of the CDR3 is TGTGCCAGCAGCCCCCCAGCAGGTTTGGGTTATGGCTACACCTTC.

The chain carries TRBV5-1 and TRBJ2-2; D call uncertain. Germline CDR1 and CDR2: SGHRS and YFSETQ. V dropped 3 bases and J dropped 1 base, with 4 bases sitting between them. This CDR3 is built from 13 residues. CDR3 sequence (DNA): TGCGCCAGCAGCTCTATGAACACCGGGGAGCTGTTTTTT. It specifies CASSSMNTGELFF.

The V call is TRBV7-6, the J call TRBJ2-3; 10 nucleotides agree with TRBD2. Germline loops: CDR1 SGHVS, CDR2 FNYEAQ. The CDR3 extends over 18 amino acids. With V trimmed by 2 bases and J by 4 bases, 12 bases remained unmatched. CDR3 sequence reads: CASSLSNGLAGVADTQYF. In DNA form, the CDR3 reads TGTGCCAGCAGCTTAAGTAATGGGCTAGCGGGGGTGGCAGATACGCAGTATTTT.

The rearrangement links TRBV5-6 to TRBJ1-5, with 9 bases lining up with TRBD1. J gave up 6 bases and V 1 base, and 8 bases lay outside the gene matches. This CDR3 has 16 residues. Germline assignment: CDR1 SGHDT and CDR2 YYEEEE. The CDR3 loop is CASSLRMGQGTQPQHF. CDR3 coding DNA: TGTGCCAGCAGCTTGAGAATGGGACAGGGTACTCAGCCCCAGCATTTT. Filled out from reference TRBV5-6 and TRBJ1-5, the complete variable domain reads DAGVTQSPTHLIKTRGQQVTLRCSPKSGHDTVSWYQQALGQGPQFIFQYYEEEERQRGNFPDRFSGHQFPNYSSELNVNALLLGDSALYLCASSLRMGQGTQPQHFGDGTRLSIL.

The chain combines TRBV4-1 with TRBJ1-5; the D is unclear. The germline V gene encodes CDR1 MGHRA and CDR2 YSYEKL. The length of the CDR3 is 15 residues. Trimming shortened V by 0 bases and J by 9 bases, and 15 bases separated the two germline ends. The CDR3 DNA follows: TGCGCCAGCAGCCAAGAAGCAACAGCCGCTCGGCCCCAGCATTTT. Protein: CASSQEATAARPQHF.

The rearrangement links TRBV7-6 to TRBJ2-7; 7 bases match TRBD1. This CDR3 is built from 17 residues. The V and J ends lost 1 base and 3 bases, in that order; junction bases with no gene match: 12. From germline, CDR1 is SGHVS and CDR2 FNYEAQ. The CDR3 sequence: CASSLVGNPRQGYEQYF. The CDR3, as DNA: TGTGCCAGCAGCTTAGTGGGTAATCCGAGACAGGGCTACGAGCAGTACTTC. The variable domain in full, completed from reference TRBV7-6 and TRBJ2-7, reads GAGVSQSPRYKVTKRGQDVALRCDPISGHVSLYWYRQALGQGPEFLTYFNYEAQQDKSGLPNDRFSAERPEGSISTLTIQRTEQRDSAMYRCASSLVGNPRQGYEQYFGPGTRLTVT.

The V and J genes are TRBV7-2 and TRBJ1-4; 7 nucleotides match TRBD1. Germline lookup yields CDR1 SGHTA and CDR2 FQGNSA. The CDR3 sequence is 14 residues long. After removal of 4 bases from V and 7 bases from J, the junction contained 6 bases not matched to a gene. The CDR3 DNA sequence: TGTGCCAGCAGCTCAAACCGGGACAGTGAAAAACTGTTTTTT. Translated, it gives CASSSNRDSEKLFF.

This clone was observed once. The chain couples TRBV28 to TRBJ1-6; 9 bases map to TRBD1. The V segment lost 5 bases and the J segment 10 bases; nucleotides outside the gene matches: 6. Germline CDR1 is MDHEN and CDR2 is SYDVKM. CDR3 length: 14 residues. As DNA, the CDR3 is TGTGCCAGCAGTCCCGGGACAGGGAAATCACCCCTCCACTTT. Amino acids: CASSPGTGKSPLHF. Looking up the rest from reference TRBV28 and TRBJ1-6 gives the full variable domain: DVKVTQSSRYLVKRTGEKVFLECVQDMDHENMFWYRQDPGLGLRLIYFSYDVKMKEKGDIPEGYSVSREKKERFSLILESASTNQTSMYLCASSPGTGKSPLHFGNGTRLTVT.

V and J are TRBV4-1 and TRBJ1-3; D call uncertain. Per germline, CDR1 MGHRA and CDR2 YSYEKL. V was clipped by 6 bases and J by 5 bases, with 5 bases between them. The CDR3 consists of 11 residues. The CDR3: CASSARNTIYF. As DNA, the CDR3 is TGCGCCAGCAGTGCTAGAAACACCATATATTTT.

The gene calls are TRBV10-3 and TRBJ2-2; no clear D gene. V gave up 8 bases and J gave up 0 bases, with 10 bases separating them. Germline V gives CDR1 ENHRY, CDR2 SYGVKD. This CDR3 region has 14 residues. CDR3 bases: TGTGCCATCGGCGGTCATTCGAACACCGGGGAGCTGTTTTTT. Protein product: CAIGGHSNTGELFF.

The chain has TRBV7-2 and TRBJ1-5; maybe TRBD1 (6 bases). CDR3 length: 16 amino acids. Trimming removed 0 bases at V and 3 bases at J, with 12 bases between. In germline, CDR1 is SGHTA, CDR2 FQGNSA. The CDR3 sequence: CASSLALDRFNQPQHF. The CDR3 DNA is TGTGCCAGCAGCTTAGCCCTAGACAGGTTCAATCAGCCCCAGCATTTT. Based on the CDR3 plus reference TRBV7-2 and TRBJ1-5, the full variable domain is GAGVSQSPSNKVTEKGKDVELRCDPISGHTALYWYRQSLGQGLEFLIYFQGNSAPDKSGLPSDRFSAERTGGSVSTLTIQRTQQEDSAVYLCASSLALDRFNQPQHFGDGTRLSIL.

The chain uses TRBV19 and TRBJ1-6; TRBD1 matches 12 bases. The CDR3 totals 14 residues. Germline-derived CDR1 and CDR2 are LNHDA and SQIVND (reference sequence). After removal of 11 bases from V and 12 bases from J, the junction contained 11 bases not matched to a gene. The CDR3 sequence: CAVSRDRGLGPLHF. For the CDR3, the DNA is TGTGCCGTCTCCCGGGACAGGGGGCTCGGACCCCTCCACTTT.